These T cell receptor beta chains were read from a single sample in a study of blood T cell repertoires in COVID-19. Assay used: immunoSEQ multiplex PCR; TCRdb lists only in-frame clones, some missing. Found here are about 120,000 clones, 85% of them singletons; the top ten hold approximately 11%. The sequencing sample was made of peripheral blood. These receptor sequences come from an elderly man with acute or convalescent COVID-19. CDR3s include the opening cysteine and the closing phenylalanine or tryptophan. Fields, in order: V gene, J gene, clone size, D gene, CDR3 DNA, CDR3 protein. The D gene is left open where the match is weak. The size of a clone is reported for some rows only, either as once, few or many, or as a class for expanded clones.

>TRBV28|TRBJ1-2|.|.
TGTGCCAGCAGTTTTGCGTTGGAGGGGCATAACTATGGCTACACCTTC
CASSFALEGHNYGYTF
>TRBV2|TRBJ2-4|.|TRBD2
TGTGCCAGCAGTGGGACTAGCGGGGGGGTAGCCAAAAACATTCAGTACTTC
CASSGTSGGVAKNIQYF
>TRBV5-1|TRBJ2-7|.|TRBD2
TGCGCCAGCAAGACTAGCGGTTCTAGCTCCTACGAGCAGTACTTC
CASKTSGSSSYEQYF
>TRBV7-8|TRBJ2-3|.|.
TGTGCCACCTCCCAGGTGGGAGATCGTTTGGGGACAGATACGCAGTATTTT
CATSQVGDRLGTDTQYF
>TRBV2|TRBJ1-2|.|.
TGTGCCAGCAGGGACAGTGCCTTTGGCTACACCTTC
CASRDSAFGYTF
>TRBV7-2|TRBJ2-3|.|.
TGTGCCAGCAGCTTGATGCGCCCAGATACGCAGTATTTT
CASSLMRPDTQYF
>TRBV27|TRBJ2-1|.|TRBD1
TGTGCCAGCAGTACGGGCCAGGGGGAGCGGTCCTACAATGAGCAGTTCTTC
CASSTGQGERSYNEQFF
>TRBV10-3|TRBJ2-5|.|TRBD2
TGTGCCATCAGTGACGGGAAGCGGGAGGGTGAGACCCAGTACTTC
CAISDGKREGETQYF
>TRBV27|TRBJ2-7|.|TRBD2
TGTGCCAGCAGTTTGGCCCGGACTAGCGGGAGTAGAACCTACGAGCAGTACTTC
CASSLARTSGSRTYEQYF
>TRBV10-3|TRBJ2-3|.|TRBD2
TGTGCCATCAGTGGAGCTAGCGGGAGGGCCGGCACAGATACGCAGTATTTT
CAISGASGRAGTDTQYF
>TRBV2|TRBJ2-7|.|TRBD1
TGTGCCAGCAGTCGGGACAGTTCCTACGAGCAGTACTTC
CASSRDSSYEQYF
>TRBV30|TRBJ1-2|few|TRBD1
TGTGCCTGGAGCGGGACAGGGCTCGCCAGGGGCTACACCTTC
CAWSGTGLARGYTF
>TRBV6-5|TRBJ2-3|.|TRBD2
TGTGCCAGCGGGAAAGCGGGGACTACAGATACGCAGTATTTT
CASGKAGTTDTQYF
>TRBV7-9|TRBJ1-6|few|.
TGTGCCAGCAGCCTACAGGTCCGTAATTCACCCCTCCACTTT
CASSLQVRNSPLHF
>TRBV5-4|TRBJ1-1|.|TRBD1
TGTGCCAGCAGCTCTGGACAGGGATTATCTGAAGCTTTCTTT
CASSSGQGLSEAFF
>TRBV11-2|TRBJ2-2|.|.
TGTGCCAGCAGCTTAACACAGGGATCAGCCGGGGAGCTGTTTTTT
CASSLTQGSAGELFF
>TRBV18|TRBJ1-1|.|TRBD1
TGTGCCAGCTCACCGCAGGGGGCGCCGAACACTGAAGCTTTCTTT
CASSPQGAPNTEAFF
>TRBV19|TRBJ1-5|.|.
TGTGCCAGTAGTATTTCCCGGGGGAGCAATCAGCCCCAGCATTTT
CASSISRGSNQPQHF
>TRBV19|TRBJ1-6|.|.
TGTGCCAGTAGTGAACAGGACTCACCCCTCCACTTT
CASSEQDSPLHF
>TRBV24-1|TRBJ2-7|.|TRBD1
TGTGCCACCAGTGAAAGACTCGGGACAGGGGGGACCTACGAGCAGTACTTC
CATSERLGTGGTYEQYF
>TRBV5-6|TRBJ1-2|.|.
TGTGCCAGCGCTAACTCCTATGGCTACACCTTC
CASANSYGYTF
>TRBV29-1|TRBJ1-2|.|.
TGCAGCGTTGATTCAGGATTCCTGGATGGCTACACCTTC
CSVDSGFLDGYTF
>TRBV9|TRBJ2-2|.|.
TGTGCCAGCAGCGCCGTGAGTGCCGGGGAGCTGTTTTTT
CASSAVSAGELFF
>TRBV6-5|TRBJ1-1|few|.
TGTGCCAGCAGTTACGGGGGGACCCCCTCTAGTGAAGCTTTCTTT
CASSYGGTPSSEAFF
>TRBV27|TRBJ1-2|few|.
TGTGCCAGCAGTTTATCCGGTTCGGGAGGGGGCTACACCTTC
CASSLSGSGGGYTF
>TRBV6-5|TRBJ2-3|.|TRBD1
TGTGCCACTCCCTCAAAAGGGGGCATTACGCAGTATTTT
CATPSKGGITQYF
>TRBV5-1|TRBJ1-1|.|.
TGCGCCAGCAGCTTGGGCTCAGTGGACACTGAAGCTTTCTTT
CASSLGSVDTEAFF
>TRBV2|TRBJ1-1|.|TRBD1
TGTGCCAGCAGTGGACAGGGGGAGACCGGCACTGAAGCTTTCTTT
CASSGQGETGTEAFF
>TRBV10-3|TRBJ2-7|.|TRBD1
TGTGCCATCAGTGAGGGACAGGGGAAGTTCGAGCAGTACTTC
CAISEGQGKFEQYF
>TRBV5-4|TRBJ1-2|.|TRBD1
TGTGCCAGCAGCTTGAGCGGGACAGGGAACTATGGCTACACCTTC
CASSLSGTGNYGYTF
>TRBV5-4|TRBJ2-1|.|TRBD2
TGTGCCAGCAGCTTGGGCGTTGGGGCTAGCGGACATAATGAGCAGTTCTTC
CASSLGVGASGHNEQFF
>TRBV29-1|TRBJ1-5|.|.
TGCAGCGTGACTCGGGGGATCAATCAGCCCCAGCATTTT
CSVTRGINQPQHF
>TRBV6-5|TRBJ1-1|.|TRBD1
TGTGCCAGCAGTTACCGGGACAGGAACACTGAAGCTTTCTTT
CASSYRDRNTEAFF
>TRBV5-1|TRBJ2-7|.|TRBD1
TGCGCCAGCAGCTTGGACAGGGGATTGTCGGAGCAGTACTTC
CASSLDRGLSEQYF
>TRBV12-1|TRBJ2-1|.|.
TGTGCCAGCAGCTCCCCAAAGAAGCGGAACTACAATGAGCAGTTCTTC
CASSSPKKRNYNEQFF
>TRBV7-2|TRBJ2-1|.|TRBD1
TGTGCCAGCAGCCCGACAGGACAGGGCACCTACAATGAGCAGTTCTTC
CASSPTGQGTYNEQFF
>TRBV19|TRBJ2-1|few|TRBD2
TGTGCCAGTACCAGACTAGCGGGGGGTCCCAATGAGCAGTTCTTC
CASTRLAGGPNEQFF
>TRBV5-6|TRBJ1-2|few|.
TGTGCCAGCAGCGGAGGACAGTGGGGCTACACCTTC
CASSGGQWGYTF
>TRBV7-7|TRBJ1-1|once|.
TGTGCTAGCAGCTTGACAGGGAACACTGAAGCTTTCTTT
CASSLTGNTEAFF
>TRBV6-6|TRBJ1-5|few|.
TGTGCCAGCAGTTACCCGGAGGTTAATCAGCCCCAGCATTTT
CASSYPEVNQPQHF
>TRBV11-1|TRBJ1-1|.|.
TGTGCCAGCAGCTTACGGAGTGAAGCTTTCTTT
CASSLRSEAFF
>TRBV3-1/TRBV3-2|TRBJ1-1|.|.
TGTGCCAGCGGGGGGGGCGCTAACACTGAAGCTTTCTTT
CASGGGANTEAFF
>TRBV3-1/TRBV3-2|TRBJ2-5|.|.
TGTGCCAGCAGCGATAGGGGCTTGGGGATACGGGAGACCCAGTACTTC
CASSDRGLGIRETQYF
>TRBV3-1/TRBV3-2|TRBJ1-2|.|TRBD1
TGTGCCAGCAGCCCTCCCTTCCAAGACAGGGGGGGAGGCTACACCTTC
CASSPPFQDRGGGYTF
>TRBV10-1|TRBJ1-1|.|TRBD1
TGCGCCAGCAGCCAGACAGGGCTGAACACTGAAGCTTTCTTT
CASSQTGLNTEAFF
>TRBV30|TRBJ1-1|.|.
TGTGCCACAACGATTGACAGAGCCGAAGCTTTCTTT
CATTIDRAEAFF
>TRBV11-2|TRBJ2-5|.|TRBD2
TGTGCCAGCAGCTTGGCCCCGGGACTAGCGGGACTGGAGACCCAGTACTTC
CASSLAPGLAGLETQYF
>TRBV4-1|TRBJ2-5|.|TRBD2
TGCGCCAGCAGCCAAGTCCCTCTAGCGGGGAGGGAAGAGACCCAGTACTTC
CASSQVPLAGREETQYF
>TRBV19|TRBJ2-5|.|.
TGTGCGAGTAGTATGGGCGGGGCAGGGCAAGAGACCCAGTACTTC
CASSMGGAGQETQYF
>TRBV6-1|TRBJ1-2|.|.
TGTGCCAGCAGTGACCCGACGGAGCCCCGGGGCTACACCTTC
CASSDPTEPRGYTF
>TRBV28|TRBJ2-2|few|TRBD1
TGTGCCAGCAGATACGGACAGGCCGGGGAGCTGTTTTTT
CASRYGQAGELFF
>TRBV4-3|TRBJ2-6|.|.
TGCGCCAGCAGCCAAGACCCCGAACTCTCTGGGGCCAACGTCCTGACTTTC
CASSQDPELSGANVLTF
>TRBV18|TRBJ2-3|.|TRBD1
TGTGCCAGCTCACCACGGACAGGAAAACCCCCAGATACGCAGTATTTT
CASSPRTGKPPDTQYF
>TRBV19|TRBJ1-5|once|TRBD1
TGTGCCAGTAGTTTACACCGGGACAGGAGTTCTCAGCCCCAGCATTTT
CASSLHRDRSSQPQHF
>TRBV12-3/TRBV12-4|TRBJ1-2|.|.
TGTGCCAGCACGGGATTCTTCTATGGCTACACCTTC
CASTGFFYGYTF
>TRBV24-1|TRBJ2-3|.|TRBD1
TGTGCCACCAGTGATTCCAACAGGGGGATAGATACGCAGTATTTT
CATSDSNRGIDTQYF
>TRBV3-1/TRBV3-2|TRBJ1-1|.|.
TGTGCCAGCAGCCAAGATGTAAGCAGGGGCGACTTTAGGTTT
CASSQDVSRGDFRF
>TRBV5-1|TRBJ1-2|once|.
TGCGCCAGCAGCCTACCCGGGATCTATGGCTACACCTTC
CASSLPGIYGYTF
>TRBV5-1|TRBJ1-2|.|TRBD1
TGCGCCAGCAGCTTGGCCGGGACAGGTCTACTCTTCGGGGGCTACACCTTC
CASSLAGTGLLFGGYTF
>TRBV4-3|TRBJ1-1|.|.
TGCGCCAGCAGCCAAGATGGTTTGGGTAAGGGGTACACTGAAGCTTTCTTT
CASSQDGLGKGYTEAFF